Shown below are 7 T cell receptor beta chains from a single sample sequenced in a study of cytomegalovirus exposure and HLA in healthy donors. PCR employed 60 Vbeta and 13 Jbeta primers. Sequencing used immunoSEQ multiplex PCR; TCRdb keeps in-frame clones, though not all of them. Of some 120,000 clones listed, 77% were seen once; the top ten hold over 10%. Sequenced input: PBMCs. These receptors originate from a woman between 40 and 55 years old in good health and CMV-seropositive.

The J gene is TRBJ2-7, the V gene TRBV29-1; D perhaps matches TRBD2 (5 bases). The CDR3 loop spans 14 amino acids. The germline gives CDR1 SQVTM, CDR2 ANQGSEA. V was shortened by 0 bases and J by 4 bases, with 13 bases between the two germline ends. The CDR3 sequence: CSVEEGSTGYEQYF. Written as DNA, the CDR3 is TGCAGCGTTGAAGAAGGGAGTACGGGTTACGAGCAGTACTTC.

This sequence joins TRBV5-1 and TRBJ2-5, with D tentatively TRBD2 (5 bases). This CDR3 has 15 amino acids. Germline CDR1 and CDR2: SGHRS and YFSETQ. Trimming pared 4 bases from V and 0 bases from J, leaving 13 bases between. The DNA of the CDR3 is TGCGCCAGCAGCGGGTTCAGCGGCAACCAAGAGACCCAGTACTTC. This translates into CASSGFSGNQETQYF.

The chain recombines TRBV7-9 with TRBJ1-2; D is uncertain. With 1 base removed from V and 7 bases from J, the gap between germline ends came to 10 bases. This CDR3 has 13 amino acids. Germline CDR1 SEHNR, CDR2 FQNEAQ (reference sequence). In DNA form, the CDR3 reads TGTGCCAGCAGCTTAGGGGGTGAGGGTGGCTACACCTTC. It yields the protein CASSLGGEGGYTF.

This chain uses TRBV5-1 with TRBJ2-7, with TRBD2 matching 8 bases. CDR1 and CDR2 from the germline V gene are SGHRS and YFSETQ. There are 18 residues in the CDR3. J was trimmed by 1 base and V by 4 bases; bases with no gene match: 16. CDR3 region: CASSLSGSESWGSYEQYF. The DNA of the CDR3 is TGCGCCAGCAGCCTCAGCGGGAGCGAGAGCTGGGGATCCTACGAGCAGTACTTC.

The genes are TRBV18 and TRBJ1-1; 7 bases are shared with TRBD1. Germline-derived CDR1 and CDR2 are KGHSH and LQKENI. V lost 3 bases and J lost 4; bases outside the gene matches: 8. The CDR3 covers 15 residues. CDR3 loop: CASSPMKGGGTEAFF. CDR3 in DNA: TGTGCCAGCTCACCTATGAAAGGGGGCGGCACTGAAGCTTTCTTT.

This rearrangement joins TRBV28 to TRBJ1-5, with D unresolved. From germline, CDR1 is MDHEN and CDR2 SYDVKM. V shed 5 bases and J shed 0 bases, with 8 bases lying between them. This CDR3 contains 14 residues. The CDR3 loop reads CASSLKYSNQPQHF. The DNA for the CDR3 is TGTGCCAGCAGTCTAAAATATAGCAATCAGCCCCAGCATTTT. Together with reference TRBV28 and TRBJ1-5, the CDR3 gives the full variable domain: DVKVTQSSRYLVKRTGEKVFLECVQDMDHENMFWYRQDPGLGLRLIYFSYDVKMKEKGDIPEGYSVSREKKERFSLILESASTNQTSMYLCASSLKYSNQPQHFGDGTRLSIL.

In regard to this clone: One end of the junction varies from germline; a read error may be responsible. The chain employs TRBV28 and TRBJ1-4, with D perhaps TRBD1 (6 bases). Germline CDR1 reads MDHEN; CDR2 reads SYDVKM. The CDR3 runs 15 residues. The CDR3 is CASSLFRGPNEKLFF. The DNA of the CDR3 is TGTGCCAGCAGTTTATTCAGGGGACCTAACGAAAAACTGTTTTTT.